This TCR beta chain was identified in a study of human T cells and chemical hapten exposure (dated by TCRdb to the early 2020s). Regarding the study in general: Libraries were pooled for sequencing, and per-sample TCR yields varied mainly because of small differences in library volumes within the pool. Peripheral blood TCR repertoire changes were tracked in vivo in alopecia patients during primary and secondary sensitization to the hapten diphenylcyclopropenone (DPC). For every blood RNA sample, sequencing covered both the TCR alpha and TCR beta chains. Summary of the overall study and its limitations: Repeated subsampling changed both the strength of the expansion versus patch-test correlation and the threshold at which the correlation became significant. DPC sensitization did not change how many TCRs were above 1 in 1000 frequency, and no evidence was found of alterations in global repertoire structure.

Total RNA was isolated from unfractionated whole blood collected in Tempus Blood RNA tubes. Roughly 5 healthy volunteers were used as TCR sequencing controls and were bled at day 0, 2 weeks and 6 weeks. Library preparation used 5' RACE. Reads for this sample came from an Illumina MiSeq. During library preparation, unique molecular identifiers were attached to individual cDNA molecules so that TCRs could be counted quantitatively and reproducibly. The authors' pipeline ran thus. Samples had a median of approximately 93,000 TCRs, with a range from roughly 20,000 to 700,000. V, J and CDR3 annotation of the TCR reads was performed with the Decombinator software suite. To make PS versus PT1 abundance plots, every sample was subsampled to the same number of TCRs (28,000). Expanded TCRs were defined as absent before sensitization and observed at least eight times at the 2-week time point. In-frame beta chains were kept once TCRdb had trimmed the public reads at Q25 with fastp and called clones with MiXCR. All rows with the same CDR3 protein become a single entry with the most common DNA and genes. TCRdb's processing, not the authors', yielded these V and J calls. This sample holds around 100,000 distinct CDR3 sequences; approximately 19% were observed only once. Approximately 2.8% of the sample is held by the ten biggest clonotypes.

This clonotype was seen a few times. Its recognized antigen is unknown. No base-level quality is on record; no much larger clone is a single base apart. CDR1 and CDR2, per the germline V gene, are MGHRA and YSYEKL. The CDR3 spans 15 residues, from the cysteine through the phenylalanine. The DNA shown is the 45-base CDR3, in frame from base 1. V is cut by 1 base and J by 6 bases, and the space between the germline ends is 14 bases. The clonotype was recovered from a human donor in good health. The rearrangement joined TRBV4-1 to TRBJ2-3; no D gene is confidently identified. The CDR3 in this case is CASSQAPGTGDTQYF. The nucleotide sequence is TGCGCCAGCAGCCAAGCTCCGGGCACGGGCGATACGCAGTATTTT.